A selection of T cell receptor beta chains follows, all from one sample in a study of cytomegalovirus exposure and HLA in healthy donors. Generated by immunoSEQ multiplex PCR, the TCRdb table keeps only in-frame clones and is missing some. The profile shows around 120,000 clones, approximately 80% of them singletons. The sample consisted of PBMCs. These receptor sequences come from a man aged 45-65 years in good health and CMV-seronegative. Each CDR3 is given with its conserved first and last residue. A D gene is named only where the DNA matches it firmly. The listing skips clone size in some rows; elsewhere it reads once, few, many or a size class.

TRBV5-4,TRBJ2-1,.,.,CASSIPGVANEQFF,TGTGCCAGCAGCATCCCGGGTGTAGCTAATGAGCAGTTCTTC
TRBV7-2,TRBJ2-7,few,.,CASRADGDSYEQYF,TGTGCCAGCAGAGCGGACGGGGACTCCTACGAGCAGTACTTC
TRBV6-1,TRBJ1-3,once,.,CASSEGQYSGNTIYF,TGTGCCAGCAGTGAAGGACAGTACTCTGGAAACACCATATATTTT
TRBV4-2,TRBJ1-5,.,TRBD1,CASSQQSGTGSVNQPQHF,TGTGCCAGCAGCCAACAATCCGGGACAGGATCCGTCAATCAGCCCCAGCATTTT
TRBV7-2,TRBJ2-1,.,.,CASSLHTTSSYNEQFF,TGTGCCAGCAGCCTTCACACCACTAGCTCCTACAATGAGCAGTTCTTC
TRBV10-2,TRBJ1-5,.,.,CASSESTGGGQPQHF,TGCGCCAGCAGTGAGTCGACCGGGGGAGGTCAGCCCCAGCATTTT
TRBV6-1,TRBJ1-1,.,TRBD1,CASRRTGSEAFF,TGTGCCAGCAGACGGACAGGGTCGGAAGCTTTCTTT
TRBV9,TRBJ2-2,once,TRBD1,CASSLPSTGALLNTGELFF,TGTGCCAGCAGCCTCCCGTCTACAGGGGCCCTCCTAAACACCGGGGAGCTGTTTTTT
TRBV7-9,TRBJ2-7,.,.,CASSLAEGLSYEQYF,TGTGCCAGCAGCTTAGCGGAGGGGCTCTCCTACGAGCAGTACTTC
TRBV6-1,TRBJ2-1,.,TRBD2,CASSEAPTSGEQFF,TGTGCCAGCAGTGAAGCCCCGACTAGCGGCGAGCAGTTCTTC
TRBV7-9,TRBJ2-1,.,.,CASSPRPEAYNEQFF,TGTGCCAGCAGCCCCCGGCCGGAGGCCTACAATGAGCAGTTCTTC
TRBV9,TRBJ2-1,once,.,CASSPRTGSYNEQFF,TGTGCCAGCAGCCCCCGGACTGGTTCCTACAATGAGCAGTTCTTC
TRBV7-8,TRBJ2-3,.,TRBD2,CASNRWGRLAGGVTDTQYF,TGTGCCAGCAATAGATGGGGCAGGCTAGCGGGGGGTGTCACAGATACGCAGTATTTT
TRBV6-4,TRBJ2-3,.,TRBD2,CASSEAGGTDTQYF,TGTGCCAGCAGTGAAGCGGGGGGCACAGATACGCAGTATTTT
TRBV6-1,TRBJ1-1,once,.,CASSVLPWGESKAFF,TGTGCCAGCAGTGTTTTACCCTGGGGGGAGAGCAAAGCTTTCTTT
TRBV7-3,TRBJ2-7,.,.,CASSRGASYEQYF,TGTGCCAGCAGCCGCGGGGCTTCCTACGAGCAGTACTTC
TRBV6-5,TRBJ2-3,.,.,CASSYRDLTDTQYF,TGTGCCAGCAGTTACCGGGATCTCACAGATACGCAGTATTTT
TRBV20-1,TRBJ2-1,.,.,CGAPVMYEQFF,TGCGGTGCCCCGGTAATGTATGAGCAGTTCTTC
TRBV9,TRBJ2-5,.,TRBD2,CASSEERGTWGTQYF,TGTGCCAGCAGCGAAGAGCGGGGGACCTGGGGGACCCAGTACTTC
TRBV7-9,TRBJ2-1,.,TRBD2,CASSAGTSIYNEQFF,TGTGCCAGCAGCGCCGGGACTAGCATCTACAATGAGCAGTTCTTC
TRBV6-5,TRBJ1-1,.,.,CASGKGYLGAFF,TGTGCCAGCGGGAAGGGGTATTTGGGAGCTTTCTTT
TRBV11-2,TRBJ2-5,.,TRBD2,CASSLGAREGETQYF,TGTGCCAGCAGCTTAGGAGCTAGGGAGGGAGAGACCCAGTACTTC
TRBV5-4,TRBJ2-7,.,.,CASSLGVAYEQYF,TGTGCCAGCAGCTTAGGGGTAGCCTACGAGCAGTACTTC